A selection of T cell receptor beta chains follows, all from one sample in a study of blood T cell repertoires in COVID-19. The data were produced by immunoSEQ multiplex PCR, yet TCRdb's version contains in-frame clones alone and is incomplete. The sample has roughly 180,000 clones, roughly 85% seen once. The material sequenced was peripheral blood. These receptor sequences come from a woman older than 75 with active or convalescent COVID-19. CDR3s include the opening cysteine and the closing phenylalanine or tryptophan. Each record gives: clone size, V gene, D gene, J gene, CDR3 DNA, CDR3 protein. The D gene is left open where the match is weak. Clone size appears in some rows only: once, few, many, or a class for an expanded clone.

NA,TRBV7-9,TRBD1,TRBJ1-1,TGTGCCAGCTTTCAGGGGGCGGGCACTGAAGCTTTCTTT,CASFQGAGTEAFF
few,TRBV6-6,NA,TRBJ1-2,TGTGCCAGCAGCGACAGTATAGGATACACCTTC,CASSDSIGYTF
NA,TRBV28,NA,TRBJ2-2,TGTGCCAGCAGTTTTGTACAACCCTTGAAACCCGGGGAGCTGTTTTTT,CASSFVQPLKPGELFF
once,TRBV4-2,NA,TRBJ1-2,TGTGCCAGCAGCCAAGATCGGGCAGGGGTTAACTATGGCTACACCTTC,CASSQDRAGVNYGYTF
NA,TRBV7-3,TRBD2,TRBJ2-1,TGTGCCAGCAGCTTAGGCGGGAGCGCAACCCAGCAGTTCTTC,CASSLGGSATQQFF
NA,TRBV19,NA,TRBJ1-3,TGTGCCAGCGCCGGGGGCACCATATATTTT,CASAGGTIYF
few,TRBV4-1,NA,TRBJ1-2,TGCGCCAGCAGCCAACCGTTTGAGGGATTTCGAGCAGGCTACACCTTC,CASSQPFEGFRAGYTF
NA,TRBV6-5,NA,TRBJ1-2,TGTGCCAGCAGCCCCCGTGGGGGGAGCCATGGCTACACCTTC,CASSPRGGSHGYTF
NA,TRBV19,TRBD1,TRBJ1-5,TGTGCCAGTAGTGGGAGACAGGGTAGCAATCAGCCCCAGCATTTT,CASSGRQGSNQPQHF
NA,TRBV6-5,NA,TRBJ1-4,TGTGCCAGCAGTTACTCGGACACTACTAATGAAAAACTGTTTTTT,CASSYSDTTNEKLFF
few,TRBV7-9,NA,TRBJ2-7,TGTGCCAGCAGCTCGGCCTACGAGCAGTACTTC,CASSSAYEQYF
NA,TRBV9,NA,TRBJ2-1,TGTGCCAGCAGCGTAGGGGGGGTTCGTGAGCAGTTCTTC,CASSVGGVREQFF
NA,TRBV6-5,NA,TRBJ1-1,TGTGCCAGCAGTTACTCGAGGGTGATGGGTACTGAAGCTTTCTTT,CASSYSRVMGTEAFF
NA,TRBV5-4,TRBD1,TRBJ1-2,TGTGCCAGCAGCTCCACACAGGGGGGGTTGGAGGGCTACACCTTC,CASSSTQGGLEGYTF
NA,TRBV10-3,TRBD1,TRBJ1-6,TGTGCCATCAGGCCGGGACAGGGCCAATCACCCCTCCACTTT,CAIRPGQGQSPLHF
NA,TRBV7-9,NA,TRBJ1-2,TGTGCCAGCAGTTTCCGGGGGGATGGCTACACCTTC,CASSFRGDGYTF
NA,TRBV18,NA,TRBJ1-4,TGTGCCAGCTCACCATCCCCGGTCGCAACTAATGAAAAACTGTTTTTT,CASSPSPVATNEKLFF
NA,TRBV28,TRBD2,TRBJ2-1,TGTGCCAGCAGTTTCAGCGGGAGCTCCTACAATGAGCAGTTCTTC,CASSFSGSSYNEQFF
once,TRBV9,NA,TRBJ2-3,TGTGCCAGCAGCGTAGGTAGCGGATCCACAGATACGCAGTATTTT,CASSVGSGSTDTQYF
NA,TRBV19,NA,TRBJ1-1,TGTGCCAGTAGTATGCACCCCAGGGGAATGAACACTGAAGCTTTCTTT,CASSMHPRGMNTEAFF
NA,TRBV5-1,NA,TRBJ1-6,TGCGCCAGCAGCTTGTTTAGCGGGGAGGTTGACTCACCCCTCCACTTT,CASSLFSGEVDSPLHF
NA,TRBV14,TRBD1,TRBJ2-7,TGTGCCAGCAGCAAGCGGGACAGGGGGTCAATTAGCTCCTACGAGCAGTACTTC,CASSKRDRGSISSYEQYF
NA,TRBV5-1,TRBD1,TRBJ1-4,TGCGCCAGCAGCTTGGGACAGGGGCCTAAGATTAATGAAAAACTGTTTTTT,CASSLGQGPKINEKLFF
NA,TRBV5-4,TRBD2,TRBJ2-7,TGTGCCAGCAGCTCGTCCCAGGCTAGCGGGAACTACGAGCAGTACTTC,CASSSSQASGNYEQYF
NA,TRBV28,NA,TRBJ2-7,TGTGCCAGCAAGGCAGGGCCCTCCTACGAGCAGTACTTC,CASKAGPSYEQYF
NA,TRBV5-1,NA,TRBJ1-3,TGCGCCAGCAGCTTGGATGTCAGTGACTCTGGAAACACCATATATTTT,CASSLDVSDSGNTIYF
NA,TRBV27,NA,TRBJ1-1,TGTGCCAGCAGTCTGACAGCAAACACTGAAGCTTTCTTT,CASSLTANTEAFF
once,TRBV19,NA,TRBJ1-5,TGTGCCAGTAGTATGCCCTACCGGAGGGGGGGGCGAGGGATGGATAGCAATCAGCCCCAGCATTTT,CASSMPYRRGGRGMDSNQPQHF
NA,TRBV2,TRBD2,TRBJ2-2,TGTGCCAGCAGTGCGTCGGCGGGAGGAGTGGGCGGGGAGCTGTTTTTT,CASSASAGGVGGELFF
NA,TRBV27,TRBD1,TRBJ1-6,TGTGCCAGCAGTCCCCCGACAGGGGTCAATTCACCCCTCCACTTT,CASSPPTGVNSPLHF
NA,TRBV28,NA,TRBJ1-5,TGTGCCACGGAGCAGGGATATCAGCCCCAGCATTTT,CATEQGYQPQHF
NA,TRBV9,TRBD2,TRBJ2-3,TGTGCCAGCAGCGTTGCCGGACTAGCGGTCACAGATACGCAGTATTTT,CASSVAGLAVTDTQYF
NA,TRBV3-1/TRBV3-2,NA,TRBJ1-1,TGTGCCAGCAGCCACCCAGGTCTGAACACTGAAGCTTTCTTT,CASSHPGLNTEAFF
NA,TRBV25-1,TRBD2,TRBJ2-7,TGTGCCAGCAGCACTAGGGTCGGCGGGAGCAAGTACGAGCAGTACTTC,CASSTRVGGSKYEQYF
NA,TRBV5-1,NA,TRBJ1-5,TGCGCCAGCAGCTTAGGCGGGGGAGAGGGTCAGCCCCAGCATTTT,CASSLGGGEGQPQHF
NA,TRBV9,NA,TRBJ1-1,TGTGCCAGCAGCGTAGCTGGGCCAGGGACTGAAGCTTTCTTT,CASSVAGPGTEAFF
NA,TRBV7-3,TRBD2,TRBJ2-3,TGTGCCAGCAGCTCACTAGCGGGGACAGATACGCAGTATTTT,CASSSLAGTDTQYF
NA,TRBV5-3,TRBD1,TRBJ2-1,TGTGCCAGAAGCCCCGACAGGGGCGAGCAGTTCTTC,CARSPDRGEQFF
NA,TRBV19,TRBD1,TRBJ2-1,TGTGCCAGTAGTCTCGACGGGACAGCCGACGATGAGCAGTTCTTC,CASSLDGTADDEQFF
NA,TRBV29-1,NA,TRBJ2-1,TGCAGCGTGACCTCACAGTTACGCTCCTACAATGAGCAGTTCTTC,CSVTSQLRSYNEQFF
NA,TRBV5-1,TRBD2,TRBJ2-3,TGCGCCAGCGCGCCTGGCGGCGGGAGGGCCGCAGATACGCAGTATTTT,CASAPGGGRAADTQYF
NA,TRBV28,NA,TRBJ2-2,TGTGCCACCGTATTACAGGGTGGCACCGGGGAGCTGTTTTTT,CATVLQGGTGELFF
NA,TRBV7-8,NA,TRBJ1-1,TGTGCCAGCAGCTCAACCGAATTAATTACAGGGGAAGCTTTCTTT,CASSSTELITGEAFF
NA,TRBV14,TRBD1,TRBJ1-4,TGTGCCAGCAGCCGAACAGGGGTGGCTAATGAAAAACTGTTTTTT,CASSRTGVANEKLFF
NA,TRBV24-1,TRBD2,TRBJ2-1,TGTGCCACCAGTGATTTGAGCGGGAGGGATGGGAATGAGCAGTTCTTC,CATSDLSGRDGNEQFF
NA,TRBV7-9,TRBD1,TRBJ2-5,TGTGCCAGCAGCTCCCCGGAAGGGGGCGGGGAGACCCAGTACTTC,CASSSPEGGGETQYF
few,TRBV7-9,NA,TRBJ2-3,TGTGCCAGCAGCTTGACCGTTGGGACTAGCACAGATACGCAGTATTTT,CASSLTVGTSTDTQYF
NA,TRBV12-3/TRBV12-4,NA,TRBJ2-5,TGTGCCAGCAGCCCTGACGGGAAAGAGACCCAGTACTTC,CASSPDGKETQYF
once,TRBV5-1,TRBD2,TRBJ2-1,TGCGCCAGCAGCTTGACTAGCGGGATAAGGTATGAGCAGTTCTTC,CASSLTSGIRYEQFF
NA,TRBV5-1,NA,TRBJ1-1,TGCGCCAGCAGCTTAGTCGGTATAGGGGCGAACACTGAAGCTTTCTTT,CASSLVGIGANTEAFF
few,TRBV11-2,NA,TRBJ1-1,TGTGCCAGCAGCTTAGATCCGCAGGATGAAGCTTTCTTT,CASSLDPQDEAFF
once,TRBV7-8,NA,TRBJ2-6,TGTGCCAGCAGCTTAGTTGGAGATAGCTCTGGGGCCAACGTCCTGACTTTC,CASSLVGDSSGANVLTF
NA,TRBV5-1,NA,TRBJ1-1,TGCGCCAGCAGCTTGGGGTCGACAGAGGCGAACACTGAAGCTTTCTTT,CASSLGSTEANTEAFF
NA,TRBV2,NA,TRBJ2-7,TGTGCCAGCAGTGAGACTCATGACTCCTACGAGCAGTACTTC,CASSETHDSYEQYF
NA,TRBV18,TRBD1,TRBJ1-1,TGTGCCAGCTCACCCCAGGGGGAAACTGAAGCTTTCTTT,CASSPQGETEAFF
once,TRBV11-2,TRBD2,TRBJ2-2,TGTGCCAGCAGCTTAGGCCGGGGTAGCGGGAGGGTAAAAACCGGGGAGCTGTTTTTT,CASSLGRGSGRVKTGELFF
NA,TRBV7-2,TRBD2,TRBJ2-3,TGTGCCAGCAGCTTTGCTAGCGGTGGCACAGATACGCAGTATTTT,CASSFASGGTDTQYF
NA,TRBV5-4,TRBD2,TRBJ2-1,TGTGCCAGCAGTTTAGCCGGGACTAGCGGGTACCAGTTCTTC,CASSLAGTSGYQFF
NA,TRBV5-1,TRBD2,TRBJ2-3,TGCGCCAGCAGCTGGCTCAAGAGGACTAGCGGGAGCACAGATACGCAGTATTTT,CASSWLKRTSGSTDTQYF